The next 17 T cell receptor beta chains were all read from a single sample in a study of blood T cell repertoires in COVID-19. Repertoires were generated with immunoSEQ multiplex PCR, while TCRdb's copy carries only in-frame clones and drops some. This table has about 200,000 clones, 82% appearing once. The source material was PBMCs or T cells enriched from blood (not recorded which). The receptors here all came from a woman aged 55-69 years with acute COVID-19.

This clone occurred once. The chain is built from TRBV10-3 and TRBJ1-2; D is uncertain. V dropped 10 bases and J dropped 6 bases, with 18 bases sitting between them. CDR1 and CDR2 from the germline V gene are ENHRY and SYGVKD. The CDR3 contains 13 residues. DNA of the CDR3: TGTGCCACCTGCTGGGCCCTGGAGGATGGCTACACCTTC. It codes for CATCWALEDGYTF.

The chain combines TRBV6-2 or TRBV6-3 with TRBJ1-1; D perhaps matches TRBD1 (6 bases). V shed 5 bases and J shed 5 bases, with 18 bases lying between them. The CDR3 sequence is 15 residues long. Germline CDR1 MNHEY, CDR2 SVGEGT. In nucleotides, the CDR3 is TGTGCCAGCAGTCAGGGATCCACAGGGAAAACTGAAGCTTTCTTT. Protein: CASSQGSTGKTEAFF.

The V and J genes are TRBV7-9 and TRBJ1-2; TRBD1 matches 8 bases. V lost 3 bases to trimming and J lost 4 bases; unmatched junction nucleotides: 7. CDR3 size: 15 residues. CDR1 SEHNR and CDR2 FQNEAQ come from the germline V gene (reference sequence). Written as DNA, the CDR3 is TGTGCCAGCAGCTTGAGACAGGGGCGAGGCTATGGCTACACCTTC. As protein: CASSLRQGRGYGYTF.

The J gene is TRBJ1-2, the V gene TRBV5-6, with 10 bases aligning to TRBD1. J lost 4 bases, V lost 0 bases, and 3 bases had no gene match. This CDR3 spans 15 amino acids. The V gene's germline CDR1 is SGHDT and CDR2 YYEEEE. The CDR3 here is CASSLGQGASYGYTF. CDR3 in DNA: TGTGCCAGCAGCTTGGGACAGGGGGCGAGCTATGGCTACACCTTC.

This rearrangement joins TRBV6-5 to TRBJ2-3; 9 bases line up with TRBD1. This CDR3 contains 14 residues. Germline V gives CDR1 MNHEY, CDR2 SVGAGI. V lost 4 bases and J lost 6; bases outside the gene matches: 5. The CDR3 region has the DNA TGTGCCAGCAGTTTGACAGGGGGTGAGGATACGCAGTATTTT. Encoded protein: CASSLTGGEDTQYF.

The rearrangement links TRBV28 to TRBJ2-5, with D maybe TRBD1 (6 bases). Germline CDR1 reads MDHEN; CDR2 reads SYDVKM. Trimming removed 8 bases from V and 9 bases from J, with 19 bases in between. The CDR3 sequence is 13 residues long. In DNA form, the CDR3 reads TGTGCCAGCGGAAGCAGGGGATCCTTGGCCCAGTACTTC. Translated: CASGSRGSLAQYF.

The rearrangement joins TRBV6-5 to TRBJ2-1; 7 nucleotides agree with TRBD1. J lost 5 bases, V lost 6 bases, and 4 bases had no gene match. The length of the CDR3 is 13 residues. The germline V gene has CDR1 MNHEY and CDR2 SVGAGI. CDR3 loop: CASSPGQNNEQFF. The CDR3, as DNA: TGTGCCAGCAGCCCGGGACAGAACAATGAGCAGTTCTTC.

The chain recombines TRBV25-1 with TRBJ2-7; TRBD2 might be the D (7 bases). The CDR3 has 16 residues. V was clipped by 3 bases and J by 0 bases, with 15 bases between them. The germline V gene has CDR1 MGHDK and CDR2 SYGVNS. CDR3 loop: CASSDEGGGYSYEQYF. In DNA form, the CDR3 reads TGTGCCAGCAGTGACGAAGGCGGGGGCTACTCCTACGAGCAGTACTTC.

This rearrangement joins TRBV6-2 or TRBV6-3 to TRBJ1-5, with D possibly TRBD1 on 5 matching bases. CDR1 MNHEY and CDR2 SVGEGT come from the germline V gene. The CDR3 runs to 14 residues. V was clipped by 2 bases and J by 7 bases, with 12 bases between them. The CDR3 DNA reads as TGTGCCAGCAGTTACCAGGGCAGGAACCAGCCCCAGCATTTT. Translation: CASSYQGRNQPQHF.

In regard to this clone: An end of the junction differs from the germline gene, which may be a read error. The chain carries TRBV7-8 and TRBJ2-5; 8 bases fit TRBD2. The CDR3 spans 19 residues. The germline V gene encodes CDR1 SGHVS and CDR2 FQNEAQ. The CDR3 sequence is CASSLVQQIAGKYQETQYF. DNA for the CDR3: TGTGCCAGTAGCTTGGTTCAGCAGATAGCGGGAAAGTACCAAGAGACCCAGTACTTC.

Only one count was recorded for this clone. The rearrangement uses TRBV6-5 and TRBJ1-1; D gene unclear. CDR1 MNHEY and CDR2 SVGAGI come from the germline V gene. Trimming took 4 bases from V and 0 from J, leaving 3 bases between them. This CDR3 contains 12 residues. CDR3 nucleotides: TGTGCCAGCAGTTCAATGAACACTGAAGCTTTCTTT. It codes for CASSSMNTEAFF.

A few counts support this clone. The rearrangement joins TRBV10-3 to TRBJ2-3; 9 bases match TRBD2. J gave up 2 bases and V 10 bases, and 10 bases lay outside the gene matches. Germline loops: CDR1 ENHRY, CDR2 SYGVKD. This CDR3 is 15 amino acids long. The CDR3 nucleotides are TGTGCCACCGACAGACTAGCGGATTTCACAGATACGCAGTATTTT. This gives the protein CATDRLADFTDTQYF.

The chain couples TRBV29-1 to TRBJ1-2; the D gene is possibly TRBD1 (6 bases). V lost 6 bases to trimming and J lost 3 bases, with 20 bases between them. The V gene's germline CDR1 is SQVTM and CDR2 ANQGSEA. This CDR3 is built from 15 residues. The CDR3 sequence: CSVGSGQVPDYGYTF. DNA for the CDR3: TGCAGCGTAGGGTCGGGACAAGTACCTGACTATGGCTACACCTTC.

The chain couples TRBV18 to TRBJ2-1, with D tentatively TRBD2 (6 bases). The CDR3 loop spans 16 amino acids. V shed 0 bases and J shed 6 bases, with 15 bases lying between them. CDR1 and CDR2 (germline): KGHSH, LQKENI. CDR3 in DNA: TGTGCCAGCTCACCACCGAGCACTAGCCTTCTCAATGAGCAGTTCTTC. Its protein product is CASSPPSTSLLNEQFF.

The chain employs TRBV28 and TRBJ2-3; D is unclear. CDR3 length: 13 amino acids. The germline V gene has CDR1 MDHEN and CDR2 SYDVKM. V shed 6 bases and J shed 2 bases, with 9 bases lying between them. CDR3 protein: CASSLDSTDTQYF. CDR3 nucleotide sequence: TGTGCCAGCAGCCTAGACTCCACAGATACGCAGTATTTT.

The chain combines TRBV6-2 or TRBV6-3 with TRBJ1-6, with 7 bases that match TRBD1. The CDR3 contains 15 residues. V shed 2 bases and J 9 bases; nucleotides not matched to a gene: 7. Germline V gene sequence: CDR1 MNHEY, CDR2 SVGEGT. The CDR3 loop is CASSYKGRGSSPLHF. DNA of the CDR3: TGTGCCAGCAGTTACAAAGGCAGGGGGTCTTCACCCCTCCACTTT.

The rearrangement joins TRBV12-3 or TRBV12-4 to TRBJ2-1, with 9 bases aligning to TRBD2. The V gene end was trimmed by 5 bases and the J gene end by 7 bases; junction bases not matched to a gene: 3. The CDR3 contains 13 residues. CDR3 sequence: CASSQREANEQFF. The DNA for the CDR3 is TGTGCCAGCAGTCAGCGGGAGGCTAATGAGCAGTTCTTC.